This T cell receptor (beta chain) was recovered during a study of shared clonotypes between healthy human individuals. With respect to this clone: Its antigen is unidentified.

Study results and caveats: For naive CD4 cells, roughly 5% of clonotypes were shared across a handful of donors.

Several immunoSEQ plates received, in even portions, the genomic DNA of each subset. Clones were read by immunoSEQ multiplex PCR, and TCRdb kept only the in-frame ones, dropping some. Among about 2 million clones, about 94% were seen once, and the ten largest hold 1.2%. CDR3 length: 13 amino acids. In germline, CDR1 is MNHNS, CDR2 SASEGT. V gave up 10 bases and J gave up 2 bases, with 12 bases separating them. Terminally differentiated effector memory CD45RA+ cells were excluded from the naive CD8 cells, which were CD45RO-negative and positively selected for CCR7. This receptor was identified in a man aged 18 to 29 in good health. This sequence joins TRBV6-1 and TRBJ2-1; D is unresolved. The sequencing sample was made of naive CD8+ T cells sorted from blood. CDR3 DNA: TGTGCCATCCTTATAAAGACCTACAATGAGCAGTTCTTC. This gives the protein CAILIKTYNEQFF.